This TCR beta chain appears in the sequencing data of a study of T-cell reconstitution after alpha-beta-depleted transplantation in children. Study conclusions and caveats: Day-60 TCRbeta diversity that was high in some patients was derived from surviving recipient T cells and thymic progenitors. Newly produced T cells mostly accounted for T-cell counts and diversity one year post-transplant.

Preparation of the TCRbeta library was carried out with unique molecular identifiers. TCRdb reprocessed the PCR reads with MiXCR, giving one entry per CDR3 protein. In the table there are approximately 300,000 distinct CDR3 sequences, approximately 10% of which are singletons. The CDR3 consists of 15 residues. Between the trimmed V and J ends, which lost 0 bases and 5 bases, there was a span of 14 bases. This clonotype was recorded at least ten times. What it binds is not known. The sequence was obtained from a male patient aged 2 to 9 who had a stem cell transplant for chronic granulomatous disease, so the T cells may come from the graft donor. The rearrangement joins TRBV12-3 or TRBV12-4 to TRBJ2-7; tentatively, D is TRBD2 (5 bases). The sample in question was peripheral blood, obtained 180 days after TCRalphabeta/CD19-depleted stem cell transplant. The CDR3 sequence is CASSLARVPFDEQYF. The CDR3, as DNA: TGTGCCAGCAGTTTAGCGCGGGTGCCCTTCGACGAGCAGTACTTC.